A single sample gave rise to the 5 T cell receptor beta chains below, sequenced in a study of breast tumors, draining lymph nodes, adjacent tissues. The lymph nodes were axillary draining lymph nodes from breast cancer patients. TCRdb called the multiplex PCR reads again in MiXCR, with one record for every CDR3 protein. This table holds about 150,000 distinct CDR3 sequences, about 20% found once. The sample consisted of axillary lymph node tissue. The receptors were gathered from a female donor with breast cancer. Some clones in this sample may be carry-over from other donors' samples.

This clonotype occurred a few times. The CDR3 DNA reads as TGTGCCAGCAGCTTAGGAGGGGATGGGGCCAACGTCCTGACTTTC. Translated: CASSLGGDGANVLTF. The chain uses TRBV11-3 and TRBJ2-6; the D gene could be TRBD1 or TRBD2 (5 bases each). The CDR3 is 15 residues long. Deletions cut 1 base from V and 3 bases from J, with 7 bases between. CDR1 is SGHNT, CDR2 YENEEA, per germline.

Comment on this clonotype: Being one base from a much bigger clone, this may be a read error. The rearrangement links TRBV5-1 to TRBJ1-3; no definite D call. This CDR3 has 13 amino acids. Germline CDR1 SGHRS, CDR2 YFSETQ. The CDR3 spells CASSLDRENTICF. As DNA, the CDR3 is TGCGCCAGCAGCTTGGATAGGGAAAACACCATATGTTTT.

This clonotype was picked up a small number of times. The CDR3 region is CASRAKWVTGELFF. CDR3 nucleotides: TGTGCCAGCAGGGCGAAATGGGTAACCGGGGAGCTGTTTTTT. J is TRBJ2-2 and V is TRBV6-5; D not resolved. This CDR3 is 14 amino acids long. CDR1 and CDR2 (germline): MNHEY, SVGAGI. Trimming left V 6 bases short and J 5 bases short, with 13 bases between.

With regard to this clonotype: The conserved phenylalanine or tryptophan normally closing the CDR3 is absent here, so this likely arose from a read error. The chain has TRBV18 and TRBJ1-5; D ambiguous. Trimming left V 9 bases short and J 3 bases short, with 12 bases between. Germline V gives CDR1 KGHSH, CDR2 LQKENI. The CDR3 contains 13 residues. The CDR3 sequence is CASCGGFNQPQHL. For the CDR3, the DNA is TGTGCCAGTTGCGGCGGTTTCAATCAGCCCCAGCATCTT.

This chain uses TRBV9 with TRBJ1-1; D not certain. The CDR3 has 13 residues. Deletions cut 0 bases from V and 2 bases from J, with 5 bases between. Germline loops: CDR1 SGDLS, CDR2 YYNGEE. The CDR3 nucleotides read TGTGCCAGCAGCGTAGGAGCAAACACTGAAGCTTTCTTT. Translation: CASSVGANTEAFF.